This T cell receptor (beta chain) was sequenced in a study of shared clonotypes between healthy human individuals. The V and J ends lost 5 bases and 3 bases respectively, with 13 bases between them. The CDR3 spans 14 residues. Germline values: CDR1 MNHNY, CDR2 SVGAGI (reference sequence). Clones were sequenced by immunoSEQ multiplex PCR, and TCRdb holds only the in-frame ones, with some missing. The data hold under 2,500,000 clones, with 90% to 96% observed a single time. Sequencing was done on a sample of naive CD4+ T cells sorted from blood. Subset indicated: CD45RA+ positively selected. The V call is TRBV6-6, the J call TRBJ1-2; D gene unclear. The TCR sequence derives from a young man in good health. Written as DNA, the CDR3 is TGTGCCAGCAGTACAAACGGGCTCCACTATGGCTACACCTTC. Its translation: CASSTNGLHYGYTF.